This T cell receptor (beta chain) emerged from a study of identical twins. Study-wide findings and caveats: In cord blood, abundant beta clonotypes had fewer insertions; memory showed no trend. Surplus twin overlap in beta out-of-frame sequences was less pronounced.

One entry per CDR3 protein, called by TCRdb with MiXCR from the 5' RACE reads. The sample has 350,000 or so distinct CDR3 sequences; about 10% are singletons. Note on this clonotype: Its cognate antigen is unknown.

With 6 bases removed from V and 1 base from J, the gap between germline ends came to 9 bases. CDR3 length: 13 residues. Germline loops: CDR1 MNHEY, CDR2 SMNVEV (reference sequence). This sequence was found in a woman in her fifties or sixties in good health. The sample was naive T cells sorted from blood. The V call is TRBV27, the J call TRBJ1-1, with unresolved D. The CDR3 is CASRGEPNTEAFF. The CDR3 region has the DNA TGTGCCAGCAGGGGAGAGCCGAACACTGAAGCTTTCTTT.